This is a list of T cell receptor beta chains from one sample in a study of blood T cell repertoires in COVID-19. Only in-frame clones appear in the TCRdb table, and some are missing; sequencing was by immunoSEQ multiplex PCR. Here the sample spans approximately 150,000 clones, approximately 86% being singletons. The specimen sequenced was peripheral blood. These receptors were collected from a woman aged 50 to 60 with acute or convalescent COVID-19. Each CDR3 is given with its conserved first and last residue. The D gene is left open where the match is weak. A clone size is listed for some rows: how often the clone was seen (once, few, many), or a class if it is expanded.

-	once	TRBJ1-4	TRBV7-2	TGTGCCAGCAGCCCTTCGACAGTCTTTAATGAAAAACTGTTTTTT	CASSPSTVFNEKLFF
TRBD1	-	TRBJ1-5	TRBV30	TGTGCCTGGAGGGACAGGCAAAAACAGCCCCAGCATTTT	CAWRDRQKQPQHF
-	once	TRBJ1-2	TRBV4-3	TGCGCCAGCAGCCAAGATAAGTTATTGGGCACAGTCTATGGCTACACCTTC	CASSQDKLLGTVYGYTF
TRBD1	-	TRBJ2-7	TRBV5-8	TGTGCCAGCAGCCCGAGGGGGACAGGATTCTCCTACGAGCAGTACTTC	CASSPRGTGFSYEQYF
-	-	TRBJ2-1	TRBV7-2	TGTGCCAGCAGCTTAGCGGGGGGAAATGAGCAGTTCTTC	CASSLAGGNEQFF
TRBD1	-	TRBJ1-2	TRBV6-5	TGTGCCAGCAGTACAGGGGGAGACTATGGCTACACCTTC	CASSTGGDYGYTF
-	-	TRBJ1-2	TRBV7-9	TGTGCCAGCAGGCGTTCGGGCGGACTCAACTATGGCTACACCTTC	CASRRSGGLNYGYTF
-	-	TRBJ1-4	TRBV6-5	TGTGCCAGCAGTAGTTACGGAGATAATGAAAAACTGTTTTTT	CASSSYGDNEKLFF
-	-	TRBJ2-5	TRBV6-5	TGTGCCAGCAGGCCACTAGCTGGGCAAGAGACCCAGTACTTC	CASRPLAGQETQYF
-	-	TRBJ2-5	TRBV7-2	TGTGCCAGCAGCTTAGTCCCAACGGGGGAGACCCAGTACTTC	CASSLVPTGETQYF
TRBD2	-	TRBJ2-5	TRBV30	TGTGCCTGGAGTTCGGGCCGCGGGAGAGGCCTGTGGGAGACCCAGTACTTC	CAWSSGRGRGLWETQYF
TRBD1	many	TRBJ1-4	TRBV15	TGTGCCACCAGCGGAGCCTCCGGGACAGGGAATGAAAAACTGTTTTTT	CATSGASGTGNEKLFF
-	few	TRBJ1-5	TRBV12-3/TRBV12-4	TGTGCCAGCAGCCAAAGCAATCAGCCCCAGCATTTT	CASSQSNQPQHF
TRBD1	-	TRBJ1-4	TRBV28	TGTGCCAGCAGTTTTTTGTCAGGGACAGGGTTCAGTGAAAAACTGTTTTTT	CASSFLSGTGFSEKLFF